This TCR beta chain was profiled in a study of T cells in Graves' hyperthyroidism and ophthalmopathy. About the study: Upon initial diagnosis and before any treatment, peripheral blood was collected.

Germline trimming cut 6 bases from V and 3 bases from J; bases unmatched to any gene: 6. Germline CDR1 ENHRY, CDR2 SYGVKD. This CDR3 spans 14 amino acids. This clonotype has at least ten counts. Disease duration was under 3 months in the ophthalmopathy patients, who also had a Clinical Activity Score of at least 3 and a NOSPECS grade of at least 4. TCR beta CDR3 sequences were amplified from RNA transcripts. RT-PCR in the first round (using the HTBI primer set) targeted the TCR CDR3. MiXCR, applied by TCRdb to the multiplex PCR reads, yields one record per CDR3 protein. Of over 350,000 distinct CDR3 sequences listed, less than 20% were seen once; the top ten hold 35% to 50%.

Sequencing was carried out using blood. This chain connects TRBV10-3 to TRBJ2-7; 9 positions agree with TRBD1. The receptor was isolated from a man aged 18 to 29 with Graves' ophthalmopathy. The CDR3 here is CAIRGGTGLYEQYF. The CDR3 coding sequence is TGTGCCATCAGGGGCGGGACAGGGCTCTACGAGCAGTACTTC.